The entry that follows covers one T cell receptor beta chain sequence. The data were taken from a study of blood T cell repertoires in COVID-19. The overall study: There were acute and convalescent COVID-19 samples, and they came from the United States, Italy and Spain. T cells, B-cell-depleted T cells, or PBMCs provided the cDNA or gDNA that served as material.

Authors' data handling: Reference gene primer amplification gave nucleated cell count estimates. Some clones are missing from TCRdb's copy, which holds only in-frame ones; the method was immunoSEQ multiplex PCR. V and J calls and clone size are copied from that table; D and trimming were computed from the DNA. The sample contains approximately 250,000 clones, about 85% of which appear only once. The trim removed 0 bases at V and 3 bases at J, leaving 11 bases unmatched. CDR3 length: 20 residues. Germline loops: CDR1 MNHEY, CDR2 SMNVEV (reference sequence). The sequenced sample was peripheral blood. This clonotype originated in a man aged 60-69 years with acute or convalescent COVID-19. This chain joins TRBV27 and TRBJ2-1; TRBD2 agrees at 13 bases. The DNA for the CDR3 is TGTGCCAGCAGTTTATCCGGGAGACTAGCGGGAGGTCCCTACTACAATGAGCAGTTCTTC. Encoded protein: CASSLSGRLAGGPYYNEQFF.